This T cell receptor (beta chain) was identified during a study of memory CD4+ T cells and cytomegalovirus serostatus (dated by TCRdb to about 2019). With respect to the entire study: The cohort included 35 or so healthy adults from Belgium, of whom 9 were CMV seropositive and approximately 25 were CMV seronegative. To replicate a published TCR-based CMV serostatus classifier, the researchers sequenced the CD4+ memory TCRbeta repertoires of a Belgian cohort whose cytomegalovirus serostatus was known. What the research found in general, with its limitations: Among the 150 or so previously reported CMV-associated TCRbeta sequences, over 65 showed up in the CD4+ memory repertoires, with each one found in between one and five individuals. For CMV serostatus prediction, a median bootstrapped AUC of 0.95 was reached with the original framework, and a median bootstrapped AUC of roughly 0.9 was reached with a US-trained random forest. Results were interpreted as suggesting that the CMV-associated TCR signature is largely present in the CD4+ memory repertoire. On the Belgian cohort, the classifier built on the original framework reached a median bootstrapped AUC of roughly 0.96, with a 95% CI of 0.76-1.00. Only CD4+CD45RO+ memory cells were sequenced, in contrast to the original study, which included naive and memory CD4+ and CD8+ populations.

A FACSAria II was used to sort memory CD4+ T cells, defined as single viable CD3+CD4+CD8-CD45RO+ cells. To determine CMV serostatus, a Roche Elecsys assay was used that detects serum IgG against CMV pp150, pp28, p38 and p52. Following thawing, total CD4+ T cells were enriched through positive selection using CD4 magnetic microbeads. The samples came from a different study that was designed specifically to examine the CD4+ T cell memory repertoire. Peripheral blood mononuclear cells were isolated and cryopreserved following standard operating procedures; serum was stored at -80 °C. The staining relied on CD3-PerCP (BW264/56), CD4-APC (RPA-T4), CD45RO-PE (UCHT1) and CD8-Pacific Orange (3B5) antibodies, and Sytox blue was used to exclude non-viable cells. The CDR3, cysteine through phenylalanine, is 11 amino acids long. Only the CDR3 part of the read is kept: 33 bases, read in frame from the first base. V gives up 5 bases and J gives up 4 bases, and the segment between their germline ends measures 6 bases. CDR1 MNHNS and CDR2 SASEGT were looked up in the germline V gene.

Genomic DNA was extracted from sorted cells with the Quick-DNA Microprep Kit. Amplification of TCRbeta DNA was done with the immunoSEQ hsTCRbeta kit, following the protocol from the manufacturer. TCRbeta libraries were sequenced on an Illumina MiSeq instrument. The original pipeline was this. Following removal of out-of-frame sequences, around 2.4 million distinct TCRbeta sequences were retained, with an average of roughly 70,000 per individual. Each individual was scored by the count of fewer than 200 previously reported CMV-associated TCRbeta sequences and the total productive distinct TCRbeta count. A beta-binomial model was reimplemented in Python, and scikit-learn random forests with default parameters were trained on data from the US cohort. Classifier performance on the Belgian cohort was summarized as median AUC with percentile confidence intervals calculated over 10,000 bootstrap iterations. TCRdb provides this immuneACCESS table in a form limited to in-frame rearrangements. Some clones are lacking; in checked studies, under half of them reflect an unresolved V gene, and why the rest are absent is not known. Clone size and V and J calls were adopted from that table, with D and trimming inferred from the DNA. For this sample the table gives tens of thousands of clones, of which 79% were detected only once. 1% to 1.3% of the sample is taken by the ten largest.

In this sample, this clone turned up a few times. Its binding antigen is unknown. The sample holds no much larger clone one base away, and base qualities are not on file. Recombination joined TRBV6-1 with TRBJ2-7, with a weak D call of TRBD2 (6 bases match). The source material was memory CD4+ T cells from blood. The sequence came from an adult in good health and CMV-seronegative. CDR3 loop: CASSREYEQYF. The DNA sequence follows: TGTGCCAGCAGTCGGGAGTACGAGCAGTACTTC.